This section outlines one TCR beta chain sequence together with its context. The CDR3 runs 12 residues. CDR1 and CDR2 from the germline V gene are SEHNR and FQNEAQ (reference sequence). V was shortened by 5 bases and J by 9 bases, with 11 bases between the two germline ends. The sample comes from a study of technical replicates of blood from a handful of donors. Data came from immunoSEQ multiplex PCR; TCRdb stores just in-frame clones and leaves some out. Of around 58,000 clones in the sample, about 87% were seen once. This chain joins TRBV7-9 and TRBJ1-5; D call uncertain. The sequencing input was PBMCs. The TCR originated in a human donor in good health. Some clones in this sample may be carry-over from other donors' samples. The CDR3 DNA is TGTGCCAGCAGCCTAGGTCCCGGGCCCCAGCATTTT. Encoded protein: CASSLGPGPQHF.